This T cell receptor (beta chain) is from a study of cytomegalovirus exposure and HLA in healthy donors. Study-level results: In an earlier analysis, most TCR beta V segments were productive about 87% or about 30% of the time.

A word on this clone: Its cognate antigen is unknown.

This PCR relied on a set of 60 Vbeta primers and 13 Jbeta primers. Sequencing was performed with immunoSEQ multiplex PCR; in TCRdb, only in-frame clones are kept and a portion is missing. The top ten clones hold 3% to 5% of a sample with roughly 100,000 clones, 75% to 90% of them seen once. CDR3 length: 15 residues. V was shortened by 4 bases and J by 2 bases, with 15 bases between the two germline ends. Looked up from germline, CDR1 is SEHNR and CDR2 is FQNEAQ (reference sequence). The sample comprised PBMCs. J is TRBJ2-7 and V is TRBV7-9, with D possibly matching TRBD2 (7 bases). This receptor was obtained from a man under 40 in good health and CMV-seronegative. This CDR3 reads CASSSPRGAAYEQYF. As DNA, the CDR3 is TGTGCCAGCAGCTCCCCACGGGGGGCCGCCTACGAGCAGTACTTC.